This is a list of T cell receptor beta chains from one sample in a study of blood T cell repertoires in COVID-19. Assay used: immunoSEQ multiplex PCR; TCRdb lists only in-frame clones, some missing. This table has 60,000 or so clones, around four fifths appearing once. Material for sequencing was peripheral blood. The receptors derive from an elderly man with acute or convalescent COVID-19. Both conserved end residues are part of each CDR3. A D gene is named only where the DNA matches it firmly. Size is omitted from some rows. Given values are once, few, many or a class for expanded clones.

size: NA; V: TRBV19; D: NA; J: TRBJ1-2; length: 13; CDR3: CASTSTANYGYTF; DNA: TGTGCCAGTACTTCGACAGCGAACTATGGCTACACCTTC
size: once; V: TRBV30; D: TRBD1; J: TRBJ1-4; length: 15; CDR3: CAWSVGTGVNEKLFF; DNA: TGTGCCTGGAGTGTCGGGACAGGGGTAAATGAAAAACTGTTTTTT
size: few; V: TRBV14; D: NA; J: TRBJ1-3; length: 15; CDR3: CASSAGVQTGNTIYF; DNA: TGTGCCAGCAGCGCGGGGGTGCAGACTGGAAACACCATATATTTT
size: once; V: TRBV7-8; D: NA; J: TRBJ1-1; length: 14; CDR3: CASSASRARTEAFF; DNA: TGTGCCAGCAGCGCATCCAGGGCGAGGACTGAAGCTTTCTTT
size: NA; V: TRBV10-2; D: NA; J: TRBJ1-2; length: 12; CDR3: CASSESGDGYTF; DNA: TGCGCCAGCAGTGAATCCGGGGATGGCTACACCTTC
size: NA; V: TRBV6-5; D: NA; J: TRBJ1-1; length: 13; CDR3: CASSSVGTGTAFF; DNA: TGTGCCAGCAGTTCCGTTGGTACAGGGACAGCTTTCTTT
size: few; V: TRBV29-1; D: NA; J: TRBJ1-1; length: 12; CDR3: CSVRGMNTEAFF; DNA: TGCAGCGTCCGGGGGATGAACACTGAAGCTTTCTTT
size: few; V: TRBV2; D: NA; J: TRBJ1-6; length: 13; CDR3: CASNPGYNSPLHF; DNA: TGTGCCAGCAACCCAGGTTATAATTCACCCCTCCACTTT
size: NA; V: TRBV24-1; D: NA; J: TRBJ2-3; length: 13; CDR3: CATSETSTDTQYF; DNA: TGTGCCACCAGTGAAACTAGCACAGATACGCAGTATTTT
size: NA; V: TRBV7-8; D: TRBD2; J: TRBJ2-5; length: 17; CDR3: CASSPPRVAGAWETQYF; DNA: TGTGCCAGCAGCCCCCCCAGGGTAGCGGGGGCTTGGGAGACCCAGTACTTC
size: NA; V: TRBV29-1; D: TRBD1; J: TRBJ1-1; length: 13; CDR3: CSVYRTGNTEAFF; DNA: TGCAGCGTTTACAGGACAGGGAACACTGAAGCTTTCTTT